This TCR beta chain was identified during a study of blood T cell repertoires in COVID-19. Overall study context: Samples of COVID-19 (acute and convalescent) were obtained from the United States, Italy and Spain. T cells, B-cell-depleted T cells, or PBMCs provided the cDNA or gDNA that served as material.

This CDR3 is built from 12 residues. Trimming pared 5 bases from V and 9 bases from J, leaving 17 bases between. Germline-derived CDR1 and CDR2 are GTSNPN and SVGIG (reference sequence). In the original workflow: The authors estimated nucleated cell counts from reference gene primer amplification. TCRdb keeps only in-frame clones here, not all; method: immunoSEQ multiplex PCR. V, J and clone size were drawn from that table, and D and trimming were deduced from the DNA. This sample carries approximately 200,000 clones, 65% to 90% of them seen once, and the ten largest clones take less than 8%. The sequence came from a woman aged 50 to 65 with acute or convalescent COVID-19. The chain uses TRBV30 and TRBJ2-7; unclear D gene. Sequenced material: peripheral blood. CDR3 coding DNA: TGTGCCTGGGGGCTAGGATCGGGTTTGCAGTACTTC. This codes for CAWGLGSGLQYF.